These 2 T cell receptor beta chains came from one sample sequenced in a study of T cells in narcolepsy. TCRdb's table, derived via immunoSEQ multiplex PCR, lists solely in-frame clones and lacks some. The table records around 39,000 clones, about 85% of them present only once. The sample taken for sequencing was CD45RA- memory CD4+ T cells from PBMCs. Receptor source: a human donor with narcolepsy.

The genes are TRBV5-4 and TRBJ2-3; D remains ambiguous. V was shortened by 7 bases and J by 4 bases, with 10 bases between the two germline ends. Per the germline V gene, CDR1 is SGHNT and CDR2 is YYREEE (reference sequence). The CDR3 is made up of 12 amino acids. CDR3 loop: CASSLDSDTQYF. In DNA form, the CDR3 reads TGTGCCAGCTCCCTAGACTCAGATACGCAGTATTTT.

The chain carries TRBV7-2 and TRBJ1-1, with 9 nucleotides matching TRBD1. This CDR3 spans 14 amino acids. J gave up 10 bases and V 5 bases, and 11 bases lay outside the gene matches. Per the germline V gene, CDR1 is SGHTA and CDR2 is FQGNSA. CDR3 in DNA: TGTGCCAGCAGCCCGTTAATGCCGGGACAGGGAGCTTTCTTT. Protein sequence: CASSPLMPGQGAFF. Drawing the rest from reference TRBV7-2 and TRBJ1-1, the complete variable domain is GAGVSQSPSNKVTEKGKDVELRCDPISGHTALYWYRQSLGQGLEFLIYFQGNSAPDKSGLPSDRFSAERTGGSVSTLTIQRTQQEDSAVYLCASSPLMPGQGAFFGQGTRLTVV.